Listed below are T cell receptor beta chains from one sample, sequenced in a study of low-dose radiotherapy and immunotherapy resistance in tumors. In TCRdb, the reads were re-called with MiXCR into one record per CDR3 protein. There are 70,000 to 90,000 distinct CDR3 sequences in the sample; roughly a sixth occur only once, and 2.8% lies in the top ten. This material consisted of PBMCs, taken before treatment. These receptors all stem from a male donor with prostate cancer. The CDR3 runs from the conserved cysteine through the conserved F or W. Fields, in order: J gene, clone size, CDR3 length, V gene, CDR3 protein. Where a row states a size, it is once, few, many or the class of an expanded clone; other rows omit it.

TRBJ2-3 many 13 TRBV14 CASSQVDQNPQYF
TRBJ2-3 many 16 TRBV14 CASSPVGRAYTDTQYF
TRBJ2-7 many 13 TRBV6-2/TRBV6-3 CASRIGLYSEQYF
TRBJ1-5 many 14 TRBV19 CASIPTGARQPRHF
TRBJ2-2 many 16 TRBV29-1 CSVEESAGSFPGELFF
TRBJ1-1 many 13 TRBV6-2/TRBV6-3 CASRTLWNTEAFF
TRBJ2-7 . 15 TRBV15 CATSIFWTASYEQYF
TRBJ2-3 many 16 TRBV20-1 CSVLREAGSSTDTQYF
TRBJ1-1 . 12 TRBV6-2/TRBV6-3 CASSTGSTEAFF
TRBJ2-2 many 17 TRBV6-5 CASSYGVNRANTGELFF
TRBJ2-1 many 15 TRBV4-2 CASSPRTSGGNEQFF
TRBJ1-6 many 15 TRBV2 CASSEARDSNSPLHF
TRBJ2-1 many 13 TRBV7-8 CASSLATRREQFF
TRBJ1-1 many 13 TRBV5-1 CASSGLADTEAFF
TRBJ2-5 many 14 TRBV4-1 CASSLTGLKETQYF
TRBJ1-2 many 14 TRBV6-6 CASSPDRGLYGYTF